This TCR beta chain was sequenced in a study of control samples from healthy donors and cancer patients. The V gene's germline CDR1 is LNHDA and CDR2 SQIVND (reference sequence). This CDR3 is 12 amino acids long. The V gene lost 1 base and the J gene lost 10 bases, with 10 bases spanning the gap. The table came from immunoSEQ multiplex PCR; TCRdb's copy has only in-frame clones and leaves some out. The table lists 120,000 to 150,000 clones, approximately 88% of them singletons, with over 4.5% in the top ten. V gene TRBV19 combines with J gene TRBJ1-1, with D maybe TRBD1 (5 bases). This sequence originates from a man aged 30-40 years in good health. The sequenced sample was blood. CDR3 residues: CASSIGGVGAFF. CDR3 DNA sequence: TGTGCCAGTAGTATAGGGGGCGTGGGAGCTTTCTTT.